These 7 T cell receptor beta chains share one sample of origin, sequenced in a study of T cell responses to AZD1222 COVID-19 vaccine. Profiling relied on immunoSEQ multiplex PCR, and the TCRdb table lists in-frame clones only, not all of them. The sample yields more than 95,000 clones, 88% seen once. This sample comprised peripheral blood, obtained on day 0 of AZD1222 vaccination. The source is an adult in good health.

The CDR3 bases are TGCGCCAGCCGTGCAGGGAACACTGAAGCTTTCTTT. Its translation: CASRAGNTEAFF. The J gene is TRBJ1-1, the V gene TRBV5-1; D unresolved. V was clipped by 7 bases and J by 1 base, with 8 bases between them. From germline, CDR1 is SGHRS and CDR2 YFSETQ. The CDR3 totals 12 residues.

This clone was detected once. The chain joins TRBV11-3 to TRBJ2-2; D uncertain. Trimming shortened V by 0 bases and J by 4 bases, and 3 bases separated the two germline ends. Germline V gene data show CDR1 as SGHNT and CDR2 as YENEEA. The CDR3 has 13 residues. CDR3 loop: CASSLDATGELFF. CDR3 bases: TGTGCCAGCAGCTTAGATGCCACCGGGGAGCTGTTTTTT.

CDR3 in DNA: TGCGCCAGCAGCTTGGCCACGGGAGGAACTGAAGCTTTCTTT. Translated, it gives CASSLATGGTEAFF. The rearrangement links TRBV5-1 to TRBJ1-1; no clear D. Germline CDR1 reads SGHRS; CDR2 reads YFSETQ. V shed 0 bases and J shed 5 bases, with 11 bases lying between them. The length of the CDR3 is 14 residues.

For the CDR3, the DNA is TGTGCCAGCAAACCTGGGGCGGGGAACACTGAAGCTTTCTTT. It yields the protein CASKPGAGNTEAFF. The V gene is TRBV6-4, the J gene TRBJ1-1, with D maybe TRBD1 (5 bases). Germline V lookup: CDR1 MRHNA, CDR2 SNTAGT. CDR3 size: 14 residues. V shed 7 bases and J shed 1 base, with 13 bases lying between them.

For this clone: Other DNA sequences in this sample translate to the same CDR3. This chain connects TRBV11-3 to TRBJ1-1, with a tentative D call TRBD1 (5 bases). This CDR3 spans 13 amino acids. V lost 3 bases and J lost 2, with 7 bases in between. Germline CDR1 is SGHNT and CDR2 is YENEEA. The CDR3 here is CASSFQGNTEAFF. CDR3 DNA sequence: TGTGCCAGCAGCTTCCAGGGTAACACTGAAGCTTTCTTT.

The rearrangement links TRBV6-6 to TRBJ1-2; unclear D gene. This CDR3 contains 15 residues. Trimming removed 2 bases from V and 1 base from J, with 11 bases in between. The germline V gene encodes CDR1 MNHNY and CDR2 SVGAGI (reference sequence). The CDR3 loop reads CASSYPQLGNYGYTF. CDR3 bases: TGTGCCAGCAGTTACCCCCAGCTTGGTAACTATGGCTACACCTTC.

In its sample, this clone was seen a few times. The genes are TRBV21-1 and TRBJ2-5; the DNA was not used to check the table's D call, TRBD1. TRBV21-1 is noted as a pseudogene. This CDR3 has 16 residues. CDR3 loop: CASSKPTGARMETQYF. The CDR3 nucleotides read TGTGCCAGCAGCAAACCGACAGGGGCGCGAATGGAGACCCAGTACTTC.